Each of the 22 T cell receptor beta chains below was sequenced from the same sample in a study of naive and memory T cell subsets. General observations from the study: A few larger clonotypes appeared in naive repertoires, especially CD8, possibly memory cells re-expressing CD45RA.

Their target antigens are unknown. An equimolar mix of two oligonucleotides served as the beta constant-region primer for TRBC1 and TRBC2. Four rounds of PCR amplified the ligated cDNA using nested alpha and beta constant-region primers plus SP2. TCRdb itself ran the UMI-ligation and nested PCR reads through MiXCR, one entry per CDR3 protein. Found here are 130,000 to 150,000 distinct CDR3 sequences, over 20% of them singletons; the top ten hold around 0.11%. Source material: naive CD4+ T cells from blood. The receptors shown here come from a human donor in good health.

This clonotype was detected only a few times. The chain combines TRBV20-1 with TRBJ1-1; no clear D gene. Germline assignment: CDR1 DFQATT and CDR2 SNEGSKA (reference sequence). This CDR3 region has 15 residues. V was pared by 0 bases and J by 8 bases, with 19 bases between. The CDR3 region is CSAREGLRSNGEAFF. CDR3 in DNA: TGCAGTGCTAGAGAAGGGCTTAGATCGAACGGGGAAGCTTTCTTT.

V and J are TRBV12-3 or TRBV12-4 and TRBJ1-1, with D hard to call. Trimming removed 6 bases at V and 1 base at J, with 15 bases between. CDR3 length equals 15 residues. This chain's CDR3 is CASSRIDGRNTEAFF. The DNA for the CDR3 is TGTGCCAGCAGCCGGATCGACGGGAGGAACACTGAAGCTTTCTTT.

J is TRBJ2-1 and V is TRBV11-3; D assignment may be TRBD1 or TRBD2 (5 bases each). Between the trimmed V and J ends, which lost 5 bases and 7 bases, there was a span of 12 bases. Germline-derived CDR1 and CDR2 are SGHNT and YENEEA. There are 13 residues in the CDR3. CDR3 residues: CASSPGPTNEQFF. The DNA of the CDR3 is TGTGCCAGCAGCCCGGGACCAACAAATGAGCAGTTCTTC.

The gene calls are TRBV27 and TRBJ2-1, with 7 bases identical to TRBD2. The CDR3 has 14 residues. V was clipped by 2 bases and J by 7 bases; unmatched bases: 5. The V gene's germline CDR1 is MNHEY and CDR2 SMNVEV (reference sequence). This CDR3 is CASSLRGSWNEQFF. DNA of the CDR3: TGTGCCAGCAGTTTACGCGGGAGTTGGAATGAGCAGTTCTTC.

On this clonotype itself: Germline and junction disagree at one end, which may indicate a read error. The V gene is TRBV6-4, the J gene TRBJ2-1; possibly TRBD1 or TRBD2 for D (6 bases each). The V gene's germline CDR1 is MRHNA and CDR2 SNTAGT. This CDR3 region has 13 residues. The CDR3 reads CHEARGAAGGPFF. The CDR3 DNA reads as TGCCACGAGGCCCGAGGAGCCGCCGGGGGCCCATTCTTC.

Ten or more counts support this clonotype. V and J are TRBV6-5 and TRBJ2-6, with a weak D call TRBD2 (6 bases). V gave up 0 bases and J gave up 4 bases, with 10 bases separating them. The CDR3 runs to 16 residues. Germline V CDR1 and CDR2: MNHEY, SVGAGI. CDR3 sequence (DNA): TGTGCCAGCAGTTACTCTGGGGCGGGAGGGGCCAACGTCCTGACTTTC. Translating it yields CASSYSGAGGANVLTF.

This clonotype has a handful of counts. The V call is TRBV5-1, the J call TRBJ2-5, with D possibly TRBD2 on 5 matching bases. This CDR3 region has 11 residues. Germline CDR1 is SGHRS and CDR2 is YFSETQ. The germline V and J ends were trimmed by 3 bases and 5 bases, with 5 bases remaining between them. The CDR3 coding sequence is TGCGCCAGCAGCTGGAGGGAGACCCAGTACTTC. Translating it yields CASSWRETQYF.

There are many counts of this clonotype. The chain has TRBV30 and TRBJ2-5; 9 bases align to TRBD1. Germline loops: CDR1 GTSNPN, CDR2 SVGIG (reference sequence). V shed 0 bases and J 2 bases; nucleotides not matched to a gene: 16. This CDR3 has 19 amino acids. The CDR3 spells CAWSVTRTTGTGLQETQYF. The CDR3 DNA reads as TGTGCCTGGAGTGTCACACGTACAACCGGGACAGGGCTACAAGAGACCCAGTACTTC.

The chain uses TRBV23-1 and TRBJ2-7, with 7 bases fitting TRBD2. TRBV23-1 qualifies as an ORF whose function is uncertain. The junction had 22 bases not matched to a gene; V was cut back by 8 bases and J by 3 bases. This CDR3 spans 18 amino acids. CDR3 loop: CASSGLGIQARKGYEQYF. As DNA, the CDR3 is TGCGCCAGCTCAGGACTAGGAATTCAAGCGCGAAAGGGCTACGAGCAGTACTTC.

V and J are TRBV12-3 or TRBV12-4 and TRBJ1-2; TRBD1 might be the D (5 bases). The V and J ends lost 5 bases and 4 bases respectively, with 14 bases between them. This CDR3 is 14 amino acids long. CDR3 residues: CASSIRAFSYGYTF. The CDR3 DNA is TGTGCCAGCAGTATCAGGGCGTTCAGCTATGGCTACACCTTC.

This clonotype was observed at least ten times. The chain recombines TRBV14 with TRBJ2-1; D not resolved. The V end was cut by 1 base, the J end by 10 bases, with 5 bases between. Per germline, CDR1 SGHDN and CDR2 FVKESK. CDR3 length: 11 amino acids. DNA of the CDR3: TGTGCCAGCAGCCAAGTTGAGGAGCAGTTCTTC. Residues: CASSQVEEQFF.

This clonotype was picked up many times. The rearrangement joins TRBV12-3 or TRBV12-4 to TRBJ2-1, with D maybe TRBD1 (5 bases). This CDR3 region has 15 residues. V gave up 7 bases and J gave up 8 bases, with 21 bases separating them. CDR3 protein: CASKPPGPRVDEQFF. In DNA form, the CDR3 reads TGTGCCAGCAAACCCCCAGGGCCCCGAGTCGATGAGCAGTTCTTC.

This clonotype was seen a handful of times. The rearrangement links TRBV13 to TRBJ2-1; TRBD1 matches 10 bases. Germline CDR1 PRHDT, CDR2 FYEKMQ (reference sequence). V lost 2 bases and J lost 9; bases outside the gene matches: 7. The CDR3 loop spans 15 amino acids. CDR3 coding DNA: TGTGCCAGCAGCTTATGGGGGACAGGGGTAGGTGAGCAGTTCTTC. Its translation: CASSLWGTGVGEQFF.

This clonotype appeared a few times. V is TRBV12-3 or TRBV12-4 and J is TRBJ1-5, with D unresolved. The CDR3 spans 12 residues. The V and J ends lost 2 bases and 3 bases respectively, with 2 bases between them. In DNA form, the CDR3 reads TGTGCCAGCAGTTTAAACAATCAGCCCCAGCATTTT. Amino acids: CASSLNNQPQHF.

This clonotype was detected only a few times. The chain joins TRBV10-3 to TRBJ1-2; 12 bases are a match to TRBD1. Germline V gene sequence: CDR1 ENHRY, CDR2 SYGVKD. After removal of 6 bases from V and 3 bases from J, the junction contained 2 bases not matched to a gene. The CDR3 covers 14 residues. The chain's CDR3 is CAIRGQGADYGYTF. DNA for the CDR3: TGTGCCATCAGGGGACAGGGGGCAGACTATGGCTACACCTTC.

This clonotype was counted between two and nine times. The chain has TRBV28 and TRBJ1-1; TRBD1 is a possible D gene (6 bases). The germline V gene encodes CDR1 MDHEN and CDR2 SYDVKM. The CDR3 spans 13 residues. Trimming stripped 6 bases from V and 7 bases from J, with 15 bases between. For the CDR3, the DNA is TGTGCCAGCAGCTTCCCTACAGGGAATGAAGCTTTCTTT. Its protein product is CASSFPTGNEAFF.

This chain links TRBV2 with TRBJ1-5; TRBD1 agrees at 8 bases. CDR1 and CDR2 (germline): SNHLY, FYNNEI. This CDR3 is built from 15 residues. V was clipped by 5 bases and J by 0 bases; unmatched bases: 3. CDR3 loop: CASSRQGNSNQPQHF. The CDR3 DNA sequence: TGTGCCAGCAGTCGACAGGGGAATAGCAATCAGCCCCAGCATTTT.

This clonotype was recorded a few times. The chain combines TRBV6-6 with TRBJ2-1; 11 nucleotides line up with TRBD2. V was clipped by 0 bases and J by 11 bases; unmatched bases: 3. The CDR3 consists of 14 residues. CDR1 is MNHNY, CDR2 SVGAGI, per germline (reference sequence). As DNA, the CDR3 is TGTGCCAGCAGTTACTCTGGGACTAGCGGCCAGCAGTTCTTC. Protein: CASSYSGTSGQQFF.

This clonotype was found a few times. CDR3 DNA: TGCAGTGCTAGTCAGGTTCCCTTTGCGGGAACTAGCGGTCACACAGATACGCAGTATTTT. Its translation: CSASQVPFAGTSGHTDTQYF. The chain uses TRBV20-1 and TRBJ2-3, with 8 bases identical to TRBD2. CDR3 length equals 20 residues. Losses at the gene ends were 3 bases for V and 2 bases for J; bases not matched to a gene: 22. Germline values: CDR1 DFQATT, CDR2 SNEGSKA (reference sequence).

This clonotype was detected a few times. This rearrangement joins TRBV12-3 or TRBV12-4 to TRBJ1-1; 8 positions match TRBD1. The CDR3 sequence is 16 residues long. The V and J ends lost 5 bases and 3 bases, in that order; junction bases with no gene match: 11. The CDR3 bases are TGTGCCAGCAGTGCTTCCCTCGGGACAGGCGACACTGAAGCTTTCTTT. The encoded protein is CASSASLGTGDTEAFF.

This clonotype has a handful of counts. This rearrangement joins TRBV4-3 to TRBJ1-5; maybe TRBD1 (6 bases). In germline, CDR1 is LGHNA, CDR2 YSLEER. CDR3 length: 16 amino acids. V lost 4 bases, J lost 3 bases, and 16 bases lay in between. DNA for the CDR3: TGCGCCAGCAGCCGACACGAAGGACAGACCAATCAGCCCCAGCATTTT. Translation: CASSRHEGQTNQPQHF.

The V call is TRBV5-1, the J call TRBJ2-3; D might be TRBD1 or TRBD2, each matching 5 bases. Per germline, CDR1 SGHRS and CDR2 YFSETQ. The CDR3 consists of 14 residues. With 3 bases removed from V and 0 bases from J, the gap between germline ends came to 8 bases. CDR3 sequence: CASSSEGSTDTQYF. In nucleotides, the CDR3 is TGCGCCAGCAGCTCTGAGGGGAGCACAGATACGCAGTATTTT.